This T cell receptor (beta chain) was found in a study of CD8 T cells in Susac syndrome. An amount of RNA that ranged from roughly 0.45 to 1 ug was reverse transcribed with random hexamers. MiXCR, run by TCRdb on the immunoSEQ multiplex PCR reads, gives a single entry per CDR3 protein. The sample has over 150,000 distinct CDR3 sequences; roughly 94% are singletons. The CDR3 has 14 residues. The germline V and J ends were trimmed by 3 bases and 8 bases, with 14 bases remaining between them. Germline values: CDR1 KGHSH, CDR2 LQKENI. Material: CD4+ T cells from PBMCs. V is TRBV18 and J is TRBJ2-1; possible D gene TRBD1, 6 bases. The clonotype originates from a human donor with Susac syndrome. The CDR3 sequence is CASSPDRDSDEQFF. The CDR3 DNA follows: TGTGCCAGCTCACCGGACAGAGACTCGGATGAGCAGTTCTTC.